The entry below describes one T cell receptor (beta chain). The specificity of this receptor is unknown. No qualities accompany the bases; no much larger clone lies one base away. Each collaborating institution followed its own protocols to collect whole blood in K2EDTA tubes. For TCRbeta analysis, collaborators shipped samples as frozen whole blood, isolated PBMCs, or DNA extracted from either of those sample types. The source of the sample is a study of blood T cell repertoires in COVID-19 (dated by TCRdb to the early 2020s). Regarding the complete study: Collaborator samples came from the United States, Italy and Spain and covered acute and convalescent phases of COVID-19. The prospective study material was composed of cDNA or gDNA derived from T cells, B-cell-depleted T cells, or PBMCs. Subjects who had been exposed to COVID-19, were actively infected with it, or had recovered from it provided the deeply sampled blood TCRbeta repertoires that made up the dataset. The repertoires were made available in a free public database intended to serve as a resource for research on the immune response to SARS-CoV-2. Samples were obtained from the ongoing ImmuneRACE study (first 160 participants) and from some 1,200 subjects provided by 6 global collaborators. A de-identified subject ID, COVID-19 status, age in years and sex were almost always included in the sample metadata. Where available, HLA class I and class II types were taken from metadata supplied by the sample provider and were not determined by assay-based typing.

Trimming takes 1 base off V and 11 bases off J; junction bases not matched to a gene: 6. The CDR3, from cysteine to phenylalanine, totals 13 residues. Only the CDR3 part of the read is kept: 39 bases, read in frame from the first base. CDR1 and CDR2, per the germline V gene (reference sequence), are SEHNR and FQNEAQ. TCRbeta CDR3 regions were amplified from genomic DNA using the immunoSEQ Assay, a bias-controlled multiplex PCR. Per the source publication's procedure: The number of nucleated cells in each sample was estimated by amplification of reference gene primers within the assay. Sequence reads were collapsed and filtered to measure the absolute abundance of every unique TCRbeta CDR3 rearrangement. For each sample, productive Simpson clonality was calculated as the square root of Simpson's diversity index across productive rearrangements. TCRdb stores this immuneACCESS table with in-frame sequences only. Part of the clones is absent; in the studies checked, under half of the shortfall reflects unresolved V genes, and no reason is known for the rest. V and J calls and clone size are those listed in that table; D and trimming were worked out from the DNA. The sample table holds nearly 200,000 clones, of which about nine tenths were seen once. 0.7% to 0.95% of the sample is in the top ten clones.

Overall study results and their limits: Clinical and demographic metadata were provided uncurated, with the amount varying by source and participant.

The specimen was peripheral blood. The receptor was derived from a woman aged 65 to 85 with acute or convalescent COVID-19. Recombination joined TRBV7-9 with TRBJ1-1; the central 8 bases match TRBD1. The DNA reads as follows: TGTGCCAGCAGCTTAGGCGTGACAGGGGTGGCTTTCTTT. The encoded protein is CASSLGVTGVAFF.